This is a list of T cell receptor beta chains from one sample in a study of Ad26.COV2.S vaccination and SARS-CoV-2 variants. The table came from immunoSEQ multiplex PCR; TCRdb's copy has only in-frame clones and leaves some out. The sample lists about 350,000 clones; roughly 81% were seen once. The sample in question was peripheral blood, obtained in a trial of Ad26.COV2.S vaccine versus placebo. The receptors originated from a person aged 18-65 years who received the Ad26.COV2.S COVID-19 vaccine or a placebo. The CDR3 runs from the conserved cysteine through the conserved F or W. Each record gives: clone size, D gene, V gene, J gene, CDR3 protein, CDR3 DNA. D genes are given only for firm matches. The listing skips clone size in some rows; elsewhere it reads once, few, many or a size class.

few	TRBD1	TRBV18	TRBJ2-7	CASSAGTESYEQYF	TGTGCCAGCTCAGCCGGGACAGAATCCTACGAGCAGTACTTC
NA	TRBD1	TRBV5-4	TRBJ2-1	CASSVDRGLNNEQFF	TGTGCCAGCAGCGTGGACAGGGGCCTTAACAATGAGCAGTTCTTC
NA	TRBD1	TRBV7-8	TRBJ2-7	CASSLGGQISYEQYF	TGTGCCAGCAGCTTAGGGGGACAGATATCCTACGAGCAGTACTTC
NA	NA	TRBV7-9	TRBJ2-7	CASSSNYEQYF	TGTGCCAGCAGCTCGAACTACGAGCAGTACTTC
NA	TRBD1	TRBV15	TRBJ1-4	CATSRDRPHINEKLFF	TGTGCCACCAGCAGGGACAGGCCCCACATTAATGAAAAACTGTTTTTT
NA	NA	TRBV2	TRBJ1-5	CASSDRNEDQPQHF	TGTGCCAGCAGTGACCGCAACGAAGATCAGCCCCAGCATTTT
NA	NA	TRBV5-1	TRBJ2-1	CASSLAVQRKMHNEQFF	TGCGCCAGCAGCTTGGCCGTGCAGCGGAAGATGCACAATGAGCAGTTCTTC
NA	TRBD2	TRBV19	TRBJ2-3	CASSPGLVASADTQYF	TGTGCCAGTAGTCCGGGACTAGTAGCGTCTGCAGATACGCAGTATTTT
NA	TRBD1	TRBV19	TRBJ2-1	CASSSSAGTVAPISYNEQFF	TGTGCCAGTAGTTCTTCTGCTGGGACAGTTGCTCCTATCTCCTACAATGAGCAGTTCTTC
NA	NA	TRBV10-2	TRBJ1-5	CASSESRGGTGGNQPQHF	TGCGCCAGCAGTGAGTCGCGTGGGGGAACCGGGGGGAATCAGCCCCAGCATTTT
NA	TRBD1	TRBV5-1	TRBJ1-3	CASSLGTGSRGNTIYF	TGCGCCAGCAGCTTGGGGACAGGGTCTAGAGGAAACACCATATATTTT
NA	TRBD2	TRBV6-2/TRBV6-3	TRBJ2-3	CASSQGLAGAYTDTQYF	TGTGCCAGCAGCCAGGGACTAGCGGGGGCTTACACAGATACGCAGTATTTT
NA	TRBD2	TRBV10-3	TRBJ2-5	CAISESKSGGFQETQYF	TGTGCCATCAGTGAGTCGAAAAGCGGGGGCTTCCAAGAGACCCAGTACTTC
NA	NA	TRBV24-1	TRBJ1-1	CATSRGGNTEAFF	TGTGCCACCAGCAGGGGTGGCAACACTGAAGCTTTCTTT
NA	NA	TRBV7-2	TRBJ2-2	CASSPAPWSFTGELFF	TGTGCCAGCAGTCCCGCCCCGTGGTCCTTCACCGGGGAGCTGTTTTTT
NA	TRBD2	TRBV6-1	TRBJ2-3	CASSEGSSGRTDTQYF	TGTGCCAGCAGTGAAGGATCTAGCGGAAGAACAGATACGCAGTATTTT
NA	NA	TRBV5-4	TRBJ1-1	CASSLVGVPEAFF	TGTGCCAGCAGCTTGGTTGGGGTCCCTGAAGCTTTCTTT
once	TRBD1	TRBV14	TRBJ2-2	CASSPLGFEGARTGELFF	TGTGCCAGCAGCCCTCTCGGCTTTGAGGGGGCCCGGACCGGGGAGCTGTTTTTT
few	NA	TRBV9	TRBJ1-5	CASSVGGDSPQPQHF	TGTGCCAGCAGCGTAGGAGGAGACAGCCCTCAGCCCCAGCATTTT